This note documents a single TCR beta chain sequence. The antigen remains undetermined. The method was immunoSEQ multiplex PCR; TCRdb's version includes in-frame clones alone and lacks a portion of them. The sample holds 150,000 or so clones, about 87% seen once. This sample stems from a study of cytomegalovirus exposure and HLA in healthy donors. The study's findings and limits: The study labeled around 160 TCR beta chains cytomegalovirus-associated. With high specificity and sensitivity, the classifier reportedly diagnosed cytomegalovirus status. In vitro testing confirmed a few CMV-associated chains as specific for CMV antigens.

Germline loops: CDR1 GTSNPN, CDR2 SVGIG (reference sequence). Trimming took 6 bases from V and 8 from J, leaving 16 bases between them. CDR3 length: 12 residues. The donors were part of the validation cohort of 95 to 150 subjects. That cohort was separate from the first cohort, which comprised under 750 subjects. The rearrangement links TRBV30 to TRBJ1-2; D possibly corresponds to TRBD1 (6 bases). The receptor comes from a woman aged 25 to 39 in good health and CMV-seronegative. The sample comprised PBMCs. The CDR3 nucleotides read TGTGCCTGTGTTGGGGGGGCTGAAGGCTACACCTTC. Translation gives CACVGGAEGYTF.